This TCR beta chain came from a study of blood T cell repertoires in COVID-19. Study details: Some COVID-19 samples were acute and others convalescent; all came from the United States, Italy and Spain. PBMCs, B-cell-depleted T cells, or T cells were the source of the cDNA or gDNA that made up the material.

CDR1 is LGHDT and CDR2 is YNNKEL in the germline V gene (reference sequence). CDR3 length: 13 amino acids. V lost 1 base and J lost 7, with 10 bases in between. Per the authors' pipeline: For nucleated cells, counts were estimated from reference gene primer amplification. Sequencing was performed with immunoSEQ multiplex PCR; in TCRdb, only in-frame clones are kept and a portion is missing. V and J calls and clone size follow that table, whereas D and trimming were derived from the DNA. The sample records approximately 97,000 clones, over 75% being singletons. The TCR sequence derives from a man in his sixties with acute or convalescent COVID-19. Sequenced material: peripheral blood. The J gene is TRBJ2-5, the V gene TRBV3-1 (or the pseudogene TRBV3-2); D is possibly TRBD1 (5 bases). CDR3 in DNA: TGTGCCAGCAGCCAAGTGGGGCTGGGGACCCAGTACTTC. The encoded protein is CASSQVGLGTQYF.